This T cell receptor (beta chain) was identified during a study of metastatic and nonmetastatic thyroid tumors. This clone was picked up many times. TCRdb called clones again from the PCR reads with MiXCR. The profile shows 85,000 to 100,000 clones, about 13% of them singletons. None of the patients had undergone any treatment ahead of thyroid surgery. CDR3 size: 16 residues. Trimming took off 2 bases at V and 2 bases at J, with 14 bases between the two ends. Germline lookup yields CDR1 SGHNT and CDR2 YENEEA. The receptor's source is a female donor with papillary thyroid cancer or a benign thyroid nodule (not recorded which). Some clones in this sample may be carry-over from other donors' samples. Sequenced sample: blood. The rearrangement joins TRBV11-3 to TRBJ2-3; D is undetermined. CDR3 DNA: TGTGCCAGCAGCTTATGCCGGCGGAGCCCCACAGATACGCAGTATTTT. This translates into CASSLCRRSPTDTQYF.